This TCR beta chain was recorded in a study of vaccination effects on CD4 cells after COVID-19. Study-wide background: The median interval between the second dose and post-vaccine sampling was 72 days.

Broader study findings: Late after vaccination, infection- and vaccine-induced clones showed marked clonal contraction.

In this sample, this clone turned up a few times. No antigen is known for it. This CDR3 has 17 amino acids. Germline CDR1 KGHSH, CDR2 LQKENI. With 5 bases removed from V and 7 bases from J, the gap between germline ends came to 24 bases. Pools of viral peptides were used by the ViraFEST assay to expand antigen-specific CD4+ T cells ahead of sequencing. Isolation of CD4+ T cells took place after about 10 days of culture. The cohort was immunized with two doses of either the BNT162b2 or mRNA-1273 vaccine. In the cultures, half the medium was exchanged for IL-2 medium on days 3 and 7. Generated by immunoSEQ multiplex PCR, the TCRdb table keeps only in-frame clones and is missing some. The data show about 28,000 clones, roughly 74% seen once.

The clonotype originates from a human donor who received a COVID-19 vaccine. The V call is TRBV18, the J call TRBJ1-5; no firm D call. Sequencing was performed on CD4+ T cells from PBMCs cultured with HCoV-NL63 spike peptides, taken after COVID-19 vaccination. The CDR3 sequence: CASSSTINTFRRQPQHF. DNA for the CDR3: TGTGCCAGCTCATCGACCATCAACACCTTTCGTCGCCAGCCCCAGCATTTT. Full variable domain (outside the CDR3, taken from reference TRBV18 and TRBJ1-5): NAGVMQNPRHLVRRRGQEARLRCSPMKGHSHVYWYRQLPEEGLKFMVYLQKENIIDESGMPKERFSAEFPKEGPSILRIQQVVRGDSAAYFCASSSTINTFRRQPQHFGDGTRLSIL.